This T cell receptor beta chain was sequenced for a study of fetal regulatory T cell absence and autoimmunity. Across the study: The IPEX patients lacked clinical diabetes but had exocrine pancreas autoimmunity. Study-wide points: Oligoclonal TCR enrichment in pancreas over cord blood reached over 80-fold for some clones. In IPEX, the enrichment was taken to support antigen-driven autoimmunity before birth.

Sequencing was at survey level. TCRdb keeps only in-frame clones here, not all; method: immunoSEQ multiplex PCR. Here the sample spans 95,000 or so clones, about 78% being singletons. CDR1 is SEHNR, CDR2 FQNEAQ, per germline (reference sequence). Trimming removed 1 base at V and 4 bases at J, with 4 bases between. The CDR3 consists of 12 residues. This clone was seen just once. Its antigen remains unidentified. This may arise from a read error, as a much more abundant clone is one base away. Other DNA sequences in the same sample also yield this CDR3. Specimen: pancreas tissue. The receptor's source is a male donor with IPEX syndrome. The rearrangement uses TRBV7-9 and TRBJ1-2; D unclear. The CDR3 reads CASSLESYGYTF. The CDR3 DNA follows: TGTGCCAGCAGCTTAGAGAGCTATGGCTACACCTTC. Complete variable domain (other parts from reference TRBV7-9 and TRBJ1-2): DTGVSQNPRHKITKRGQNVTFRCDPISEHNRLYWYRQTLGQGPEFLTYFQNEAQLEKSRLLSDRFSAERPKGSFSTLEIQRTEQGDSAMYLCASSLESYGYTFGSGTRLTVV.